This TCR beta chain appears in the sequencing data of a study of cytomegalovirus exposure and HLA in healthy donors. A remark on this clone: Antigen: not known.

This PCR relied on a set of 60 Vbeta primers and 13 Jbeta primers. Only in-frame clones appear in the TCRdb table, and some are missing; sequencing was by immunoSEQ multiplex PCR. The data hold about 210,000 clones, with over 75% observed a single time. This CDR3 comprises 17 residues. V was clipped by 0 bases and J by 4 bases, with 17 bases between them. Germline V gene lookup returns CDR1 SGHKS and CDR2 YYEKEE (reference sequence). Study-level results: Among TCR beta chains, those listed as cytomegalovirus-associated numbered about 160.

Sequencing was carried out using PBMCs. This clonotype was sampled from a woman aged 50 to 60 in good health and CMV-seropositive. V gene TRBV5-5 combines with J gene TRBJ1-5, with TRBD1 as a possible D gene (5 bases). The CDR3 reads CASSLGGTAKLNQPQHF. CDR3 coding DNA: TGTGCCAGCAGCTTGGGCGGGACGGCCAAACTTAATCAGCCCCAGCATTTT.